This T cell receptor beta chain was found in a study of blood T cell repertoires in COVID-19. About the study: T cells, B-cell-depleted T cells, or PBMCs provided the cDNA or gDNA that served as material.

This CDR3 spans 13 amino acids. CDR1 is SGHRS, CDR2 YFSETQ, per germline. Germline trimming cut 1 base from V and 8 bases from J; bases unmatched to any gene: 4. This clone came up a few times. Cohorts were assigned according to the clinical history that participants reported. All recovered Cohort 3 donors got two negative PCRs, got clearance, or saw symptom resolution. The assay was immunoSEQ multiplex PCR, and TCRdb's table has in-frame clones only and misses some. The data hold approximately 230,000 clones, with approximately 84% observed a single time. This receptor was obtained from a man between 35 and 55 years old who had recovered from COVID-19. The rearrangement links TRBV5-1 to TRBJ1-2; TRBD1 matches at 8 bases. Source material: PBMCs or T cells enriched from blood (not recorded which). The CDR3: CASSLLQGDGYTF. CDR3 in DNA: TGCGCCAGCAGCTTGTTACAGGGGGACGGCTACACCTTC. Drawing the rest from reference TRBV5-1 and TRBJ1-2, the complete variable domain is KAGVTQTPRYLIKTRGQQVTLSCSPISGHRSVSWYQQTPGQGLQFLFEYFSETQRNKGNFPGRFSGRQFSNSRSEMNVSTLELGDSALYLCASSLLQGDGYTFGSGTRLTVV.